This T cell receptor (beta chain) emerged from a study of shared clonotypes between healthy human individuals. Study overall: Three CD4 naive, three CD4 memory, two CD8 naive and one CD8 memory plate were used per donor.

General study findings and limits: In general, naive subsets displayed greater estimated richness than memory subsets did. The authors sampled blood alone, and tissue repertoires likely differ.

With regard to this clone: Antigen: not known.

This table comes from immunoSEQ multiplex PCR, and its TCRdb copy is limited to in-frame clones, with some not included. Seen here are roughly 1,600,000 clones, 98% observed once, and the top ten hold about 0.35%. Every one of the donors was a Caucasian adult that lived in Nashville, Tennessee. The sample consisted of naive CD4+ T cells sorted from blood. Sample subset: CD45RA+ positively selected. The sequence was collected from a man between 25 and 39 years old in good health.

CDR3 amino acids: CASSSTLAGGTVHNEQFF. CDR3 nucleotide sequence: TGTGCCAGCAGCTCAACACTAGCGGGAGGAACGGTTCACAATGAGCAGTTCTTC. The rearrangement joins TRBV2 to TRBJ2-1; 12 bases are shared with TRBD2. The V gene end was trimmed by 6 bases and the J gene end by 5 bases; junction bases not matched to a gene: 14. Looked up from germline, CDR1 is SNHLY and CDR2 is FYNNEI. This CDR3 has 18 residues.